The T cell receptor (beta chain) under discussion was sequenced for a study of cytomegalovirus exposure and HLA in healthy donors (dated by TCRdb to between 2016 and 2019). With regard to the full study: In an earlier analysis of fewer than 750 of the donors, 276 Gb of sequence data and 117 million unique TCR beta sequences from approximately 180 million T cells were reported. An early release that covered fewer than 800 HLA-typed donors contained about 300 gigabases of sequencing data and approximately 85 million unique TCR sequences. Of the roughly 400 genotyped donors, roughly 85% fell in the genetic ancestry cluster associated with self-reported Caucasian donors. The study aimed to test whether signatures of past pathogen exposure could be identified by cataloging public T cell receptors. The study profiled the T cell repertoires of under 700 subjects by immunosequencing and related them to cytomegalovirus serostatus. A separate validation cohort of about 110 different subjects was used in addition to the roughly 700-subject first cohort. To predict cytomegalovirus infection status, the study combined high-throughput TCR immunosequencing, statistical association of individual TCRs with disease status, and machine learning. A later analysis re-analyzed previously published TCR beta repertoires from approximately 700 donors and added high-resolution HLA genotyping to study TCR occurrence patterns. The later analysis used no new phenotypic data to find candidate immune exposures, relying instead on TCR beta sequences and their occurrence across donors. An earlier analysis of several hundred of the donors applied high-throughput TCR beta sequencing to assess whether each TCR beta V gene segment acted as functional or pseudogenic. Donor age, sex, ethnicity and CMV serostatus were collected together with the repertoire data. A later genetic analysis used genome-wide SNP genotypes for about 60% of the roughly 700 donors, treating that subset as a discovery cohort. Every repertoire in the discovery cohort had been generated on one and the same sequencing platform. Both class I and class II loci were covered by HLA typing, at four-digit resolution. The number of typed donors differed by locus: roughly 620-640 for A, B, C, DRB1 and DQB1; about 520 for DQA1; approximately 600 for DPA1; and about 450 for DPB1. Four or five DR-DQ haplotypes were handled as single units for association and clustering because linkage in the cohort was strong. Among about 360 genotyped donors of the cohort, an average of about 240,000 unique TCR beta nucleotide sequences were sequenced per donor, about a sixth of them non-productive.

In the case of this clone: It has no known antigen specificity. There are no base qualities to consult, and no much larger clone falls within one base.

The receptor library was made with the immunoSEQ multiplex PCR assay. The multiplex PCR relied on a mix of 60 forward primers for TCR Vbeta segments and 13 reverse primers for TCR Jbeta segments. The CDR3 region of rearranged TCR beta genes was amplified from genomic DNA by a multiplex PCR assay. Amplified TCR beta libraries were sequenced as 87-base-pair reads on the Illumina HiSeq System. In the authors' own workflow: In a later analysis, tens of millions of unique TCR beta chains were counted across the approximately 670 repertoires, and some 10 million of these chains were shared by at least two donors. Raw reads were error-corrected and collapsed into unique sequences by a nearest-neighbor algorithm in which closely related sequences were merged to remove PCR and sequencing errors. CDR3 sequences were aligned to IMGT reference sequences to assign V, D and J gene segments. Each retained sequence needed at least a six-nucleotide match to both a V gene segment and a J gene segment. A rearrangement was called productive if the CDR3 had no stop codons and remained in frame with V and J, and every other rearrangement was called non-productive. Following IMGT convention, CDR3 was defined as the stretch from the second conserved V-encoded cysteine to the conserved J-encoded phenylalanine. In an earlier analysis of 500 to 650 of the donors, sequences lacking an unambiguous match to a single V gene segment were excluded. In an earlier analysis of 587 of the donors, a V segment was called functional when productive rearrangements were above 56.7%, and segregating when the standard deviation between donors exceeded 5%. A statistical classification framework was built to diagnose cytomegalovirus status from the catalog of TCR beta chain sequences. V and J gene assignment, in a later analysis, came from comparing TCR nucleotide sequences with IMGT/GENE-DB human TR gene sequences. A later analysis assigned CDR3 sequences and most-parsimonious VDJ recombination scenarios with the TCRdist pipeline. In a later analysis, each TCR beta chain was defined by its CDR3 amino acid sequence together with its V-gene family, and reads lacking a unique V-gene family were excluded. To address suspected cross-contamination and a sequencing artifact, a later analysis removed approximately 600 highly shared, low-generation-probability nucleotide sequences. For each public chain, a later analysis derived a clonal expansion index from normalized ranks of inferred template counts within each repertoire. In a later analysis, generation probabilities were computed with a VDJ recombination model fitted to out-of-frame rearrangements, and the resulting probabilities were checked against IGoR. In a later analysis, TCR-TCR, TCR-HLA and TCR-CMV co-occurrence was scored with hypergeometric tests, and a repertoire-size bias correction was applied to TCR pairs. A later analysis estimated false discovery rates by permuting HLA or CMV assignments 20 times. In a later analysis, co-occurring TCRs were grouped using DBSCAN, with TCRdist sequence similarity added in when clustering inside HLA-allele-positive subsets. Repertoires with fewer than 30,000 or more than 120,000 public chains, plus five repertoires with anomalous nucleotide sharing, were excluded from co-occurrence clustering. In TCRdb, the immuneACCESS table is reduced to in-frame sequences with V and J assigned. These tables do not hold every clone; where another copy was compared, an unresolved V gene accounts for under half, and the others remain unexplained. Clonal size and the V and J genes are those of that table, whereas D and trimming came from the DNA. In all, the sample holds 150,000 to 200,000 clones, and about 85% of those were seen once. The top ten constitute more than 1.5% of the sample.

CDR1 and CDR2, per the germline V gene, are MNHNS and SASEGT. V drops 2 bases and J drops 0 bases, leaving 13 bases in between. There are 16 amino acids in the CDR3, from cysteine to phenylalanine inclusive. The sequence is cut down to CDR3 DNA, 48 bases in frame from base 1. The cohort was made up of 500 to 800 healthy bone marrow donors. At the time of sampling, every cohort member was nominally healthy, though immune exposures that went unrecorded were likely present. The donor tested CMV seronegative and was one of the 352 seronegative cohort members. A peripheral blood sample was provided by each donor, and peripheral blood mononuclear cells were used for TCR beta sequencing. The Qiagen DNeasy Blood Extraction Kit was used to extract genomic DNA from the blood cell samples. Summary of the overall study and its limitations: Broadly in line with IMGT annotations, most TCR beta V segments showed up in productive rearrangements about 87% or about 30% of the time in an earlier analysis of approximately 600 of the donors. In vitro tests confirmed that three of the cytomegalovirus-associated TCR beta chains recognize cytomegalovirus antigens. In a later genetic analysis, a missense DCLRE1C variant was associated with V-gene and J-gene trimming of TCR beta chains, and the association was replicated in an independent cohort. According to a later analysis, TCR association rates differed among HLA loci, with DRB1 alleles showing the most associated TCRs and HLA-C alleles showing the fewest. Presence/absence analyses assumed roughly uniform sequencing depth across donors, an assumption that may not hold. For the cohort, immune exposure information was limited to CMV serostatus. In a later analysis, HLA-associated TCR beta chains were found to be more clonally expanded and to have lower generation probabilities than equally common non-associated chains. Cytomegalovirus status was reported to be diagnosed by the classifier with high specificity and sensitivity in both the original and validation cohorts. It was suggested by the authors that the approach could potentially be generalized to other disease states and immunological phenotypes. Only TCR beta chains were sequenced in this cohort, and the absence of alpha or paired-chain data limited detectable features. Because counts were too low, seventeen rarely observed V segments, including chromosome 9 orphons, were left out of the earlier analysis of over 550 of the donors. A cluster of highly shared sequence variants was judged likely to represent a technical artifact of the sequencing pipeline. In a later analysis, several top co-occurrence clusters were reported to appear linked to parvovirus B19, influenza, CMV and Epstein-Barr virus. The study gave a list of 150 to 200 TCR beta chains associated with cytomegalovirus. A further reported finding was that TCR beta sequences accurately predicted the HLA-A and HLA-B alleles for most subjects in the first cohort. When HLA alleles, especially DR and DQ, strongly co-occurred, TCR associations were difficult to assign to individual alleles. Linkage disequilibrium might explain the correlated functional status among segregating V segments, but an unknown experimental factor could not be excluded. According to a later genetic analysis, donors in an Asian-associated ancestry cluster had fewer N-insertions in productive TCRs than the approximately 650-donor mean. At a false discovery rate of 0.05, a later analysis linked 15,000 to 20,000 TCR beta sequences to specific HLA alleles. Because some donors lacked HLA typing at each locus, the association tests relied only on the typed subset. While some public TCRs were present in many individuals, most TCR sequences turned up only very rarely across donors. A later analysis found that most CMV-associated TCR beta chains appeared HLA-restricted, with HLA associations seemingly driven largely by CMV exposure. Some IMGT-functional V segments, including TRBV6-2 and TRBV6-3, could not be distinguished by the 87-base-pair reads and were therefore excluded.

This sequence was found in a woman in her fifties or sixties in good health and CMV-seronegative. Sequences were obtained from PBMCs. This chain joins TRBV6-1 to TRBJ2-5; the D gene is perhaps TRBD1, from 5 matching bases. The base sequence is TGTGCCAGCAGTGAATGGGGCAGAACGTACCAAGAGACCCAGTACTTC. Translated, it gives CASSEWGRTYQETQYF.